These T cell receptor beta chains were read from a single sample in a study of Ad26.COV2.S vaccination and SARS-CoV-2 variants. This table comes from immunoSEQ multiplex PCR, and its TCRdb copy is limited to in-frame clones, with some not included. This table holds roughly 390,000 clones, 75% to 90% found once. Sequenced here: peripheral blood, sampled in a trial of Ad26.COV2.S vaccine versus placebo. Receptors originate from a person between 18 and 59 years old who received the Ad26.COV2.S COVID-19 vaccine or a placebo. Both conserved end residues are part of each CDR3.

v_call,cdr3_aa
TRBV7-2,CASSLDRINQPQHF
TRBV7-8,CASSLVERDFGRTYEQYF
TRBV29-1,CSVEDRRGSGNTIYF
TRBV9,CASSYPADNEQFF
TRBV10-2,CAARSGTGAEGYTF
TRBV5-6,CASSWGSGEIPYEQYF
TRBV25-1,CASRGGNTQYF
TRBV7-9,CASTPGLFGEQYF
TRBV19,CASKPGLAGGFNTDTQYF
TRBV18,CASSLGRQETQYF
TRBV19,CASSIDILTSGANVLTF
TRBV7-6,CASSLRTGRAFF
TRBV28,CASAAGLLRVTLHF
TRBV6-5,CASKRGDEQYF
TRBV4-3,CASSQAYGSYEQYF
TRBV27,CASSRITGQGRDTQYF
TRBV4-3,CASALASGANVLTF
TRBV6-5,CASFGGRMNTGELFF
TRBV20-1,CSARGEQPQHF
TRBV13,CASSLAGTGIDTIYF
TRBV7-9,CASSPGSGAYEQYF
TRBV29-1,CSVTGGRNPNYNTEAFF
TRBV5-6,CASSRAVGYTGELFF
TRBV15,CATSPTRETQYF
TRBV2,CASSATGELFF
TRBV6-5,CASSYSPGGVGSPLHF
TRBV4-1,CASSRLQGLGYGYTF
TRBV21-1,CASSKHTQGYEQYF
TRBV4-1,CASSQEGGRVSSYEQYF
TRBV21-1,CASNGAPQACVVLGSYTGELFF
TRBV11-3,CASSQRGFDEQYF
TRBV7-8,CASSHYRGRTDTQYF
TRBV12-1,CASSLTYYGYTF
TRBV10-3,CAIRQTDTQYF
TRBV2,CASSLEGAGPQHF
TRBV5-1,CASSATGDYGYTF
TRBV9,CASSPGLAQETQYF
TRBV5-1,CASSPGRDRGWNYGYTF
TRBV25-1,CASSESGQAPYGYTF
TRBV7-2,CASSLGQGVYGYTF
TRBV5-8,CASSGREYNEQFF
TRBV11-2,CASSPRTGGAGGANVLTF
TRBV4-1,CASSQVVAVETQYF
TRBV5-4,CASSYWTGANTEAFF
TRBV7-9,CASSFALGTSGGEQYF
TRBV9,CASSVGGPEQFF